Detailed here is one TCR beta chain. Authors' analysis steps: Nucleated cell counts were estimated from reference gene primer amplification. Clones were sequenced by immunoSEQ multiplex PCR, and TCRdb holds only the in-frame ones, with some missing. That table gives V, J and clone size, and the DNA gave D and trimming. The sample shows around 85,000 clones, about 82% of them seen only once. Germline-derived CDR1 and CDR2 are SGDLS and YYNGEE. This CDR3 is built from 15 residues. The germline V and J ends were trimmed by 0 bases and 4 bases, with 11 bases remaining between them. This sample stems from a study of blood T cell repertoires in COVID-19. Across the study: COVID-19 samples collected from the United States, Italy and Spain covered acute and convalescent phases.

The sequenced sample was peripheral blood. The rearrangement links TRBV9 to TRBJ2-1, with D perhaps TRBD1 (5 bases). The clonotype was recovered from a man aged 45-60 years with active COVID-19. Here the CDR3 DNA reads TGTGCCAGCAGCGTAGCAGGGAAAGAGTACAATGAGCAGTTCTTC. It specifies CASSVAGKEYNEQFF.